This TCR beta chain was recorded in a study of T-cell reconstitution after alpha-beta-depleted transplantation in children. Germline CDR1 reads MGHRA; CDR2 reads YSYEKL. Trimming pared 8 bases from V and 2 bases from J, leaving 13 bases between. This CDR3 has 13 amino acids. This clonotype was recorded at least ten times. During its preparation, the TCRbeta library received unique molecular identifiers. A single record per CDR3 protein comes from TCRdb applying MiXCR to the PCR reads. Of hundreds of thousands of distinct CDR3 sequences detected, 12% appear once; the ten largest clones hold 2% to 3%. The chain uses TRBV4-1 and TRBJ2-7; D remains unclear. The material sequenced was PBMCs from the stem cell graft donor, taken from the stem cell graft. This TCR derives from a human donor who donated a stem cell graft to a child with acute lymphoblastic leukemia. Here the CDR3 DNA reads TGCGCCAGCTCTGGGAAAGTAGCCTACGAGCAGTACTTC. Translation: CASSGKVAYEQYF.